A selection of T cell receptor beta chains follows, all from one sample in a study of OX40 agonist ivuxolimab in advanced cancers. The table came from immunoSEQ multiplex PCR; TCRdb's copy has only in-frame clones and leaves some out. The table has some 43,000 clones, around 90% seen once. Source: CD4+ or CD8+ T cells sorted from blood, taken in a trial of the OX40 agonist ivuxolimab. The receptors originated from an adult with an advanced solid tumor such as melanoma, head and neck, liver or kidney cancer. Both conserved end residues are part of each CDR3. D genes are given only for firm matches. Clone size appears in some rows only: once, few, many, or a class for an expanded clone.

TRBD2,TRBV7-8,TRBJ2-3,NA,TGTGCCAGCAGCCCCCCGGGACTAGCAGCAGATACGCAGTATTTT,CASSPPGLAADTQYF
NA,TRBV7-9,TRBJ1-5,NA,TGTGCCAGCAGCTTAGGTGTACAGGCACATCAGCCCCAGCATTTT,CASSLGVQAHQPQHF
TRBD1,TRBV20-1,TRBJ2-7,few,TGCAGTGCCTCACAGGGGAACGAGCAGTACTTC,CSASQGNEQYF
NA,TRBV7-3,TRBJ2-1,NA,TGTGCCAGCAGCTTAACCAATGAGCAGTTCTTC,CASSLTNEQFF
NA,TRBV27,TRBJ2-2,NA,TGTGCCAGCAGTCCCCAGTTAGGCCCCGGGGAGCTGTTTTTT,CASSPQLGPGELFF
NA,TRBV6-5,TRBJ1-1,NA,TGTGCCAGCAGCCCAAGAACAGGGCCGGAAGCTTTCTTT,CASSPRTGPEAFF
NA,TRBV5-8,TRBJ2-3,NA,TGTGCCAGCAGCTTGGGAGGAGCCCCTGGGCGAACGCAGTATTTT,CASSLGGAPGRTQYF
TRBD1,TRBV13,TRBJ1-3,NA,TGTGCCAGCAGCTTAGGGGGACAGCCCGCTGGAAACACCATATATTTT,CASSLGGQPAGNTIYF
NA,TRBV15,TRBJ1-6,NA,TGTGCCACCAGCAGAGACTCAAGTTCACCCCTCCACTTT,CATSRDSSSPLHF
TRBD1,TRBV7-3,TRBJ2-1,NA,TGTGCCAGCAGCTTATGGGCCGGGACAGGGGTTGGTGAGCAGTTCTTC,CASSLWAGTGVGEQFF
NA,TRBV5-1,TRBJ2-5,NA,TGCGCCAGCAGCTTGGTATGGAACAGACAAGAGACCCAGTACTTC,CASSLVWNRQETQYF
NA,TRBV7-2,TRBJ2-7,NA,TGTGCCAGCAGCTTAAGAGAGACAGGAGCCATTACCTACGAGCAGTACTTC,CASSLRETGAITYEQYF
NA,TRBV5-1,TRBJ1-2,NA,TGCGCCAGCAGCTTGGCGGGGCAGACATACTATGGCTACACCTTC,CASSLAGQTYYGYTF
NA,TRBV5-4,TRBJ2-6,NA,TGTGCCAGCAGCTTGGATGGGGTCTCTGGGGCCAACGTCCTGACTTTC,CASSLDGVSGANVLTF
NA,TRBV18,TRBJ2-1,NA,TGTGCCAGCTCACGGTTGAGACTAGAAATTCGCGAGCAGTTCTTC,CASSRLRLEIREQFF
NA,TRBV25-1,TRBJ2-3,NA,TGTGCCAGCAGTGGCCTAACTACTCGACAGTACACAGATACGCAGTATTTT,CASSGLTTRQYTDTQYF
NA,TRBV18,TRBJ1-5,NA,TGTGCCAGCTCACGGCAGGGTATTGGGCAGCCCCAGCATTTT,CASSRQGIGQPQHF
TRBD1,TRBV5-1,TRBJ2-3,once,TGCGCCAGCAGCACCGGGACAGGGAGAGATACGCAGTATTTT,CASSTGTGRDTQYF
TRBD1,TRBV19,TRBJ1-5,NA,TGTGCCAGTAGGGGGGGACAGGCGGGCAATCAGCCCCAGCATTTT,CASRGGQAGNQPQHF
NA,TRBV15,TRBJ1-6,NA,TGTGCCACCAGCAGCCCCAACGTCCGCTCCTATAATTCACCCCTCCACTTT,CATSSPNVRSYNSPLHF
NA,TRBV27,TRBJ2-2,NA,TGTGCCAGCACAACCTGGCAGGCGAACACCGGGGAGCTGTTTTTT,CASTTWQANTGELFF
TRBD2,TRBV2,TRBJ2-1,NA,TGTGCCAGCAGTGCGGGGGGGGCTAGCAGTTACAATGAGCAGTTCTTC,CASSAGGASSYNEQFF
NA,TRBV2,TRBJ2-7,NA,TGTGCCAGCAGTGAGGATCAGCGGTCCTACGAGCAGTACTTC,CASSEDQRSYEQYF
NA,TRBV6-6,TRBJ2-5,few,TGTGCCAGCAGGAGGGGTCTACAAGAGACCCAGTACTTC,CASRRGLQETQYF
NA,TRBV19,TRBJ2-7,NA,TGTGCCACCGGGGACCAGGCAGGCCCCTACGGGCAGTACTTC,CATGDQAGPYGQYF
NA,TRBV29-1,TRBJ2-7,NA,TGCAGCGTGCCAGGGCGCTCCTACGAGCAGTACTTC,CSVPGRSYEQYF
TRBD1,TRBV6-5,TRBJ1-3,NA,TGTGCCAGCAGACAACAGGGGGCAGGTGGAAACACCATATATTTT,CASRQQGAGGNTIYF
TRBD1,TRBV27,TRBJ2-7,NA,TGTGCCAGCAGCCTTAAGACAGGGGGCGATTACGAGCAGTACTTC,CASSLKTGGDYEQYF
NA,TRBV7-6,TRBJ1-4,NA,TGTGCCAGCAGCCAAAGTGGCGGGCAGGGTGCTGAAAAACTGTTTTTT,CASSQSGGQGAEKLFF
TRBD2,TRBV7-2,TRBJ2-1,once,TGTGCCAGCAGCTTCTCCATGAGCGGGGGGCACAGCTCCTACAATGAGCAGTTCTTC,CASSFSMSGGHSSYNEQFF
NA,TRBV28,TRBJ2-5,NA,TGTGCCAGCGGGGTGGGAACGTCCAAGACCCAGTACTTC,CASGVGTSKTQYF
NA,TRBV9,TRBJ2-7,NA,TGTGCCAGCAGCGTAGATATAGGCCGGAACTTCTACGAGCAGTACTTC,CASSVDIGRNFYEQYF
TRBD1,TRBV29-1,TRBJ2-2,NA,TGCAGCGTCAGACAGGGGATCACCGGGGAGCTGTTTTTT,CSVRQGITGELFF
TRBD2,TRBV5-1,TRBJ2-2,NA,TGCGCCAGCAGCCTGGGGACTAGCGCCCCCGGGGAGCTGTTTTTT,CASSLGTSAPGELFF
TRBD2,TRBV19,TRBJ2-1,NA,TGTGCCAGTAGTATCCAGCGGGATTACAATGAGCAGTTCTTC,CASSIQRDYNEQFF
TRBD2,TRBV7-9,TRBJ2-2,NA,TGTGCCAGCCGATACGGGGGGGCCGCGACCGGGGAGCTGTTTTTT,CASRYGGAATGELFF
NA,TRBV28,TRBJ2-7,medium-sized,TGTGCCAGCAGTCTAGGGGACGAGCAGTACTTC,CASSLGDEQYF
NA,TRBV19,TRBJ1-2,NA,TGTGCCAGTAGCCTCCAAATTGGTAACTATGGCTACACCTTC,CASSLQIGNYGYTF
NA,TRBV6-1,TRBJ1-3,NA,TGTGCCAGCAGCCAGGAGGGTTATTCTGGAAACACCATATATTTT,CASSQEGYSGNTIYF
NA,TRBV7-2,TRBJ2-2,NA,TGTGCCAGCAGCTTTGGCCAGGGGTCCGGGGAGCTGTTTTTT,CASSFGQGSGELFF
NA,TRBV28,TRBJ1-1,NA,TGTGCCAGCAGCTCCCCGGGGTTGAACACTGAAGCTTTCTTT,CASSSPGLNTEAFF
TRBD1,TRBV7-2,TRBJ2-7,once,TGTGCCAGCAGCTCCTCAAGACAGGGAGCCTACGAGCAGTACTTC,CASSSSRQGAYEQYF
NA,TRBV7-2,TRBJ1-1,NA,TGTGCCAGCAGCCTGGGGGAGGGGATGAACACTGAAGCTTTCTTT,CASSLGEGMNTEAFF
NA,TRBV11-2,TRBJ1-1,NA,TGTGCCAGCAGCTTAGTCAGAGGGACTGAAGCTTTCTTT,CASSLVRGTEAFF
NA,TRBV6-5,TRBJ2-7,NA,TGTGCCAGCAGTTATGCGGTAGGGGGTGCCTACGAGCAGTACTTC,CASSYAVGGAYEQYF
TRBD1,TRBV7-8,TRBJ1-5,NA,TGTGCCAGCAGCTTATTGACAGGGGCCCAGCCCCAGCATTTT,CASSLLTGAQPQHF
NA,TRBV28,TRBJ1-1,NA,TGTGCCAGCAGTTTGTCAGGGAGTCTGAACACTGAAGCTTTCTTT,CASSLSGSLNTEAFF
TRBD1,TRBV6-4,TRBJ1-1,NA,TGTGCCAGCAAACCCGGGACAGCGAACACTGAAGCTTTCTTT,CASKPGTANTEAFF
NA,TRBV7-2,TRBJ1-6,once,TGTGCCAGCAGCCGAAAATACGACAGCTCCTATAATTCACCCCTCCACTTT,CASSRKYDSSYNSPLHF